This TCR beta chain was profiled in a study of blood T cell repertoires in COVID-19. Study as a whole: Samples representing acute and convalescent COVID-19 were sourced from the United States, Italy and Spain. PBMCs, B-cell-depleted T cells, or T cells were the source of the cDNA or gDNA that made up the material.

The CDR3 totals 16 residues. Original analysis: Estimation of nucleated cell counts was performed using reference gene primer amplification. Profiling relied on immunoSEQ multiplex PCR, and the TCRdb table lists in-frame clones only, not all of them. For V, J and clone size, that table is used; D and trimming come from the DNA. The sample contains about 210,000 clones, roughly 81% of which appear only once. The TCR was taken from a woman aged 45-65 years with active or convalescent COVID-19. Sample: peripheral blood. The chain is built from TRBV12-1 and TRBJ2-1; the table's D call, TRBD1, has no DNA check behind it. TRBV12-1 is tagged as a pseudogene. CDR3 sequence reads: CASSLWDRGKDNEQFF. The DNA of the CDR3 is TGTGCCAGCAGCTTGTGGGACAGGGGAAAGGACAATGAGCAGTTCTTC.